These T cell receptor beta chains were read from a single sample in a study of T-cell memory formation after mild COVID-19. Using its own MiXCR run on the 5' RACE reads, TCRdb lists one record per CDR3 protein. The table lists hundreds of thousands of distinct CDR3 sequences, roughly 16% of them singletons. The specimen was PBMCs or a T cell subset sorted from them (not recorded which). Receptors originate from a man younger than 35 who had mild COVID-19 (a few samples of this study predate the infection). Cell type and time point are not known. Each CDR3 is given with its conserved first and last residue. A D gene is named only where the DNA matches it firmly. Clone size appears in some rows only: once, few, many, or a class for an expanded clone.

V,size,J,D,CDR3,DNA
TRBV5-1,NA,TRBJ2-5,TRBD1,CASRWGQQETQYF,TGCGCCAGCCGCTGGGGACAGCAAGAGACCCAGTACTTC
TRBV2,NA,TRBJ1-2,NA,CASNRQSHGYTF,TGTGCCAGCAACCGGCAAAGCCACGGCTACACCTTC
TRBV7-2,few,TRBJ1-5,NA,CASSLVGTDDQPQHF,TGTGCCAGCAGCTTAGTCGGGACGGACGATCAGCCCCAGCATTTT
TRBV4-3,NA,TRBJ2-2,NA,CASSHPSTGELFF,TGCGCCAGCAGCCATCCCTCCACCGGGGAGCTGTTTTTT
TRBV7-2,few,TRBJ1-6,NA,CASSQALLLGSPLHF,TGTGCCAGCAGCCAGGCCCTTCTTCTTGGGTCACCCCTCCACTTT
TRBV10-3,NA,TRBJ1-6,TRBD1,CAIRGTGLLSPLHF,TGTGCCATCAGGGGGACAGGGTTGTTATCACCCCTCCACTTT
TRBV5-5,NA,TRBJ2-5,NA,CASSISGKETQYF,TGTGCCAGCAGCATCTCAGGGAAGGAGACCCAGTACTTC
TRBV7-6,NA,TRBJ1-2,NA,CASSPQTANYGYTF,TGTGCCAGCAGCCCCCAAACAGCCAACTATGGCTACACCTTC
TRBV7-7,NA,TRBJ2-5,TRBD2,CASGTRLGETQYF,TGTGCCAGCGGGACTAGGCTAGGAGAGACCCAGTACTTC
TRBV4-1,NA,TRBJ1-3,NA,CASSQDPADSGNTIYF,TGCGCCAGCAGCCAAGATCCCGCCGACTCTGGAAACACCATATATTTT
TRBV6-2/TRBV6-3,few,TRBJ2-7,TRBD2,CASSYPPSGGPSYEQYF,TGTGCCAGCAGTTACCCACCTAGCGGGGGACCTTCCTACGAGCAGTACTTC
TRBV12-3/TRBV12-4,NA,TRBJ2-2,NA,CASSLYREDGELFF,TGTGCCAGCAGTTTGTACAGGGAGGACGGGGAGCTGTTTTTT
TRBV6-6,few,TRBJ1-1,NA,CASSYRGANTEAFF,TGTGCCAGCAGTTACAGGGGCGCGAACACTGAAGCTTTCTTT
TRBV18,NA,TRBJ1-2,TRBD1,CASSPGQGYGYGYTF,TGTGCCAGCTCACCGGGACAGGGGTACGGCTATGGCTACACCTTC
TRBV6-2/TRBV6-3,few,TRBJ2-2,NA,CASSPDGGPDTGELFF,TGTGCCAGCAGCCCCGACGGGGGCCCCGACACCGGGGAGCTGTTTTTT
TRBV20-1,NA,TRBJ1-2,TRBD1,CSASRQGGYGYTF,TGCAGTGCTTCCCGACAGGGCGGCTATGGCTACACCTTC
TRBV15,NA,TRBJ1-2,NA,CATSNQNGYTF,TGTGCCACCAGCAACCAGAATGGCTACACCTTC
TRBV30,NA,TRBJ1-2,NA,CAWSGGIGYTF,TGTGCCTGGAGTGGCGGAATTGGCTACACCTTC
TRBV20-1,NA,TRBJ2-1,NA,CSASPYNEQFF,TGCAGTGCGAGTCCCTACAATGAGCAGTTCTTC
TRBV6-5,NA,TRBJ1-1,NA,CASSYSRVGGTEAFF,TGTGCCAGCAGTTACTCGAGGGTCGGGGGGACTGAAGCTTTCTTT
TRBV12-3/TRBV12-4,NA,TRBJ2-2,NA,CASRTGGTHTGELFF,TGTGCCAGCAGAACCGGGGGTACTCACACCGGGGAGCTGTTTTTT
TRBV14,many,TRBJ2-5,TRBD1,CASSQGTGGYQETQYF,TGTGCCAGCAGCCAGGGGACAGGGGGCTACCAAGAGACCCAGTACTTC
TRBV19,NA,TRBJ1-1,NA,CASSKQGIWGMNTEAFF,TGTGCCAGTAGTAAACAGGGAATTTGGGGAATGAACACTGAAGCTTTCTTT
TRBV5-1,NA,TRBJ2-3,TRBD2,CASSILAGVKDTQYF,TGCGCCAGCAGCATACTAGCGGGGGTTAAGGATACGCAGTATTTT
TRBV12-3/TRBV12-4,few,TRBJ1-4,NA,CASSLRQGNEKLFF,TGTGCCAGCAGCTTGAGGCAGGGGAATGAAAAACTGTTTTTT
TRBV6-2/TRBV6-3,NA,TRBJ1-2,NA,CASSWRDGYTF,TGTGCCAGCAGTTGGCGGGATGGCTACACCTTC
TRBV6-5,few,TRBJ1-1,TRBD1,CASRGGDRGLDTEAFF,TGTGCCAGCAGAGGGGGGGACAGGGGGCTGGACACTGAAGCTTTCTTT
TRBV29-1,NA,TRBJ1-1,TRBD1,CSVDGPGQGTEAFF,TGCAGCGTGGATGGACCGGGACAGGGAACTGAAGCTTTCTTT
TRBV4-1,few,TRBJ2-1,NA,CASSQVISGSEQFF,TGCGCCAGCAGCCAAGTAATCAGTGGCAGTGAGCAGTTCTTC
TRBV4-1,many,TRBJ2-7,TRBD1,CASSQGHRDRAHEQYF,TGCGCCAGCAGCCAAGGTCACCGGGACAGGGCCCACGAGCAGTACTTC
TRBV7-2,many,TRBJ2-3,NA,CASSFLPGDTQYF,TGTGCCAGCAGCTTCCTCCCGGGGGATACGCAGTATTTT
TRBV24-1,many,TRBJ2-2,NA,CATSDQTVTGELFF,TGTGCCACCAGTGATCAGACGGTCACCGGGGAGCTGTTTTTT
TRBV11-1,NA,TRBJ2-2,TRBD2,CASSGLAGANTGELFF,TGTGCCAGCAGCGGGCTAGCGGGGGCCAACACCGGGGAGCTGTTTTTT
TRBV29-1,many,TRBJ2-2,NA,CSAPVSNTGELFF,TGCAGCGCCCCGGTTTCGAACACCGGGGAGCTGTTTTTT
TRBV5-1,few,TRBJ1-1,TRBD1,CASGADRGRSNTEAFF,TGCGCCAGCGGGGCGGACAGGGGGCGTTCGAACACTGAAGCTTTCTTT
TRBV4-3,few,TRBJ2-1,TRBD2,CASSENRAPGLAVNEQFF,TGCGCCAGCAGCGAAAATAGGGCTCCGGGACTAGCGGTCAATGAGCAGTTCTTC
TRBV12-3/TRBV12-4,few,TRBJ1-1,NA,CASSFKPTEAFF,TGTGCCAGCAGTTTTAAGCCCACTGAAGCTTTCTTT
TRBV4-2,few,TRBJ2-1,NA,CASSQGTDSSYNEQFF,TGTGCCAGCAGCCAAGGGACGGACAGCTCCTACAATGAGCAGTTCTTC
TRBV4-1,NA,TRBJ1-2,TRBD1,CASSQTGGSYGYTF,TGCGCCAGCAGCCAGACAGGGGGAAGCTATGGCTACACCTTC